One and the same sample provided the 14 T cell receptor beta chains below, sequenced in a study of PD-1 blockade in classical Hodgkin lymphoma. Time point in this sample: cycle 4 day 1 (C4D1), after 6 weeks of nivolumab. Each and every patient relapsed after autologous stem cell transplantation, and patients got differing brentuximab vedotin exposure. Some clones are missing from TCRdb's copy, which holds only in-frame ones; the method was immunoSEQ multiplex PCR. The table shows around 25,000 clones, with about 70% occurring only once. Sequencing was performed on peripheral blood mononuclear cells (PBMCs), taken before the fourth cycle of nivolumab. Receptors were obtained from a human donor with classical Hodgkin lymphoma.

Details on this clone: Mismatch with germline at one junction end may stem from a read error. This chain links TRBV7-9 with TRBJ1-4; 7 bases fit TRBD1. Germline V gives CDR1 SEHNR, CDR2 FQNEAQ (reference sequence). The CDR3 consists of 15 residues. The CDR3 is CASSVAGQPNEKLFF. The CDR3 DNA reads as TGTGCCAGCAGCGTAGCGGGACAGCCTAATGAAAAACTGTTTTTT.

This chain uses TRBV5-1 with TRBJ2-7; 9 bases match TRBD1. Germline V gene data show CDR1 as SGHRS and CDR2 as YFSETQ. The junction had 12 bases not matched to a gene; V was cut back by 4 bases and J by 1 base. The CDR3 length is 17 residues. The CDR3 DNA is TGCGCCAGCAGCCGGGACAGGGCCCCCCCCGCGTCCTACGAGCAGTACGTC. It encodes CASSRDRAPPASYEQYV.

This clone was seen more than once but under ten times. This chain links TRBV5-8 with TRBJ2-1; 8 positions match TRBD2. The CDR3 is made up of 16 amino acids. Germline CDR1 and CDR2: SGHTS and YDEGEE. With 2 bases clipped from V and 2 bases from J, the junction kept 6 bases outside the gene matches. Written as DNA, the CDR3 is TGTGCCAGCAGCTTTACGGGGGGGCGCACCTACAATGAGCAGTTCTTC. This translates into CASSFTGGRTYNEQFF.

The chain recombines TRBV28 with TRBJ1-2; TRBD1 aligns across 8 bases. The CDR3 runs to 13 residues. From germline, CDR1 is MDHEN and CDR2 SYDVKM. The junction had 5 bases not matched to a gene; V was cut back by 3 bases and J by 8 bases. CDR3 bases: TGTGCCAGCAGTTTCAGGGGGCGCAGGGGCTACACCTTC. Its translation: CASSFRGRRGYTF.

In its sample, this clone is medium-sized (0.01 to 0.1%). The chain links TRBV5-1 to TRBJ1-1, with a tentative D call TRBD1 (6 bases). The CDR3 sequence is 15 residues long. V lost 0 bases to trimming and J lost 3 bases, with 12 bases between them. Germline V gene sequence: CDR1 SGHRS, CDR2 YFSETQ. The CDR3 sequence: CASSLAGTPDTEAFF. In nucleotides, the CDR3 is TGCGCCAGCAGCTTGGCCGGGACACCTGACACTGAAGCTTTCTTT. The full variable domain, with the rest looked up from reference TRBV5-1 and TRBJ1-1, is KAGVTQTPRYLIKTRGQQVTLSCSPISGHRSVSWYQQTPGQGLQFLFEYFSETQRNKGNFPGRFSGRQFSNSRSEMNVSTLELGDSALYLCASSLAGTPDTEAFFGQGTRLTVV.

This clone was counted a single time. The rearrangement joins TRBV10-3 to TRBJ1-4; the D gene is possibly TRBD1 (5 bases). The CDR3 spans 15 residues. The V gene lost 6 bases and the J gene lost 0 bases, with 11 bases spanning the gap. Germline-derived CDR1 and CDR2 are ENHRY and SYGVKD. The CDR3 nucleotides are TGTGCCATCAGCGGGGGGGGAGCAACTAATGAAAAACTGTTTTTT. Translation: CAISGGGATNEKLFF.

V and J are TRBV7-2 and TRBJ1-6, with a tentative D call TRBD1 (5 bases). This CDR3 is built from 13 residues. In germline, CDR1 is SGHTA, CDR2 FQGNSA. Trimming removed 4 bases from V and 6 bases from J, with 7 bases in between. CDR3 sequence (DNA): TGTGCCAGCAGCTCTGACAGTAATTCACCCCTCCACTTT. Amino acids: CASSSDSNSPLHF.

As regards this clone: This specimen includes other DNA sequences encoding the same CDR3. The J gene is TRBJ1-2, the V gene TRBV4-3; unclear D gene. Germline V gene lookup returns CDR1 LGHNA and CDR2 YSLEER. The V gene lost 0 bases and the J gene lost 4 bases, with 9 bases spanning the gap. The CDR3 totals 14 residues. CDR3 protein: CASSQDRGSYGYTF. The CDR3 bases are TGCGCCAGCAGCCAAGATCGAGGGAGCTATGGCTACACCTTC.

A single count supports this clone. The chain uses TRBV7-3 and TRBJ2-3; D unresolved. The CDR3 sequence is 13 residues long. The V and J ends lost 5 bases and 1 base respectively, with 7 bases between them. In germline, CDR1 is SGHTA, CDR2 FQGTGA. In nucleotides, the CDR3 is TGTGCCAGCAGCCGAAGTGGCACAGATACGCAGTATTTT. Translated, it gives CASSRSGTDTQYF.

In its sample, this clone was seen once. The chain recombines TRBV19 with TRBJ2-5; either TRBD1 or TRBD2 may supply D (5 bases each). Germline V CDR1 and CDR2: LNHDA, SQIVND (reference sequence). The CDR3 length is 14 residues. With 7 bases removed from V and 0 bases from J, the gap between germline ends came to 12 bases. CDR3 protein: CASTNRGDQETQYF. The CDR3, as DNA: TGTGCCAGTACTAACCGAGGGGACCAAGAGACCCAGTACTTC.

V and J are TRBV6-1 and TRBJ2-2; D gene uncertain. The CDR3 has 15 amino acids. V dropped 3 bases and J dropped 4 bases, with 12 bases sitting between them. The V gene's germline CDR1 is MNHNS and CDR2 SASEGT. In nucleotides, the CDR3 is TGTGCCAGCAGTGACTCCCGTAAGGGCACCGGGGAGCTGTTTTTT. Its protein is CASSDSRKGTGELFF.

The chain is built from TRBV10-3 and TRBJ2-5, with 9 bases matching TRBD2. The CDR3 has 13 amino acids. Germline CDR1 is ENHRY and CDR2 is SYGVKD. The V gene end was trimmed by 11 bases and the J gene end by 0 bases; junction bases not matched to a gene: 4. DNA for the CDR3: TGTGCCGTAGCGGGGGAGTACCAAGAGACCCAGTACTTC. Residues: CAVAGEYQETQYF.

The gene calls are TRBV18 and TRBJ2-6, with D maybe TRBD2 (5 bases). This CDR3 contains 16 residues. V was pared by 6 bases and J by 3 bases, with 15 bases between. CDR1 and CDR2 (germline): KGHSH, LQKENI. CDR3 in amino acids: CASSSGVGYGANVLTF. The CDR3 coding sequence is TGTGCCAGCTCTTCCGGGGTCGGCTATGGGGCCAACGTCCTGACTTTC.

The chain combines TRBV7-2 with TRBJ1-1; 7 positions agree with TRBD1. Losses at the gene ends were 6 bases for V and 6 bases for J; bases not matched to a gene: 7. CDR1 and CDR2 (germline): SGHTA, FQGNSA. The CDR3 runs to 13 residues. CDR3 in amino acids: CASSAGGVAEAFF. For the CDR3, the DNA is TGTGCCAGCAGTGCAGGGGGGGTGGCTGAAGCTTTCTTT. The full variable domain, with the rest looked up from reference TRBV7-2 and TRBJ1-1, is GAGVSQSPSNKVTEKGKDVELRCDPISGHTALYWYRQSLGQGLEFLIYFQGNSAPDKSGLPSDRFSAERTGGSVSTLTIQRTQQEDSAVYLCASSAGGVAEAFFGQGTRLTVV.